These T cell receptor beta chains were read from a single sample in a study of vaccination effects on CD4 cells after COVID-19. TCRdb's table, derived via immunoSEQ multiplex PCR, lists solely in-frame clones and lacks some. Among approximately 74,000 clones listed, 60% to 75% were seen once. Their antigens are not known. The sample was CD4+ T cells from PBMCs cultured with HCoV-NL63 spike peptides, taken before COVID-19 vaccination. All receptors come from a human donor who received a COVID-19 vaccine. The CDR3 runs from the conserved cysteine through the conserved F or W. D genes are given only for firm matches. Rows give clone size only sometimes, using once, few, many, or a class for an expanded clone.

V gene: TRBV24-1; D gene: NA; clone size: NA; J gene: TRBJ1-5; CDR3 protein: CATSDLTGNQPQHF; CDR3 DNA: TGTGCCACCAGTGATCTTACAGGGAATCAGCCCCAGCATTTT
V gene: TRBV15; D gene: NA; clone size: NA; J gene: TRBJ1-1; CDR3 protein: CATSRDIQGGTEAFF; CDR3 DNA: TGTGCCACCAGCAGAGATATACAGGGAGGCACTGAAGCTTTCTTT
V gene: TRBV4-1; D gene: NA; clone size: NA; J gene: TRBJ2-2; CDR3 protein: CASSQVGRGRPSGVTGELFF; CDR3 DNA: TGCGCCAGCAGCCAAGTGGGCAGGGGGCGTCCTAGCGGAGTCACCGGGGAGCTGTTTTTT
V gene: TRBV5-4; D gene: NA; clone size: NA; J gene: TRBJ1-1; CDR3 protein: CASSFDLVSEAFF; CDR3 DNA: TGTGCCAGCAGCTTCGACCTCGTCTCTGAAGCTTTCTTT
V gene: TRBV19; D gene: NA; clone size: NA; J gene: TRBJ2-1; CDR3 protein: CASSIGHSLTLNEQFF; CDR3 DNA: TGTGCCAGTAGTATAGGACACAGTCTCACTCTCAATGAGCAGTTCTTC
V gene: TRBV6-5; D gene: NA; clone size: NA; J gene: TRBJ2-5; CDR3 protein: CASRPPGRETQYF; CDR3 DNA: TGTGCCAGCAGACCCCCCGGGCGGGAGACCCAGTACTTC
V gene: TRBV6-5; D gene: NA; clone size: few; J gene: TRBJ1-2; CDR3 protein: CASSWDRLYGYTF; CDR3 DNA: TGTGCCAGCAGCTGGGACCGACTTTATGGCTACACCTTC
V gene: TRBV12-3/TRBV12-4; D gene: NA; clone size: NA; J gene: TRBJ2-3; CDR3 protein: CASSPTRTDTQYF; CDR3 DNA: TGTGCCAGCAGTCCGACTAGAACAGATACGCAGTATTTT
V gene: TRBV5-5; D gene: TRBD1; clone size: NA; J gene: TRBJ1-2; CDR3 protein: CASSFDRALGYTF; CDR3 DNA: TGTGCCAGCAGCTTCGACAGGGCCCTGGGCTACACCTTC
V gene: TRBV6-1; D gene: NA; clone size: NA; J gene: TRBJ1-5; CDR3 protein: CASSEALHEGTDQPQHF; CDR3 DNA: TGTGCCAGCAGTGAAGCGCTTCACGAGGGGACGGATCAGCCCCAGCATTTT
V gene: TRBV24-1; D gene: TRBD2; clone size: NA; J gene: TRBJ2-5; CDR3 protein: CATSPSGAQETQYF; CDR3 DNA: TGTGCCACCAGTCCAAGCGGGGCCCAAGAGACCCAGTACTTC
V gene: TRBV24-1; D gene: TRBD1; clone size: few; J gene: TRBJ2-1; CDR3 protein: CATTRTGNNEQFF; CDR3 DNA: TGTGCCACCACCAGGACAGGAAACAATGAGCAGTTCTTC
V gene: TRBV5-6; D gene: NA; clone size: NA; J gene: TRBJ1-6; CDR3 protein: CASSAGFLGNSPLHF; CDR3 DNA: TGTGCCAGCAGCGCCGGGTTCCTGGGTAATTCACCCCTCCACTTT
V gene: TRBV28; D gene: NA; clone size: NA; J gene: TRBJ1-1; CDR3 protein: CASSFILNTEAFF; CDR3 DNA: TGTGCCAGCAGTTTCATCCTGAACACTGAAGCTTTCTTT
V gene: TRBV24-1; D gene: NA; clone size: few; J gene: TRBJ1-2; CDR3 protein: CATTWTDTVNYGYTF; CDR3 DNA: TGTGCCACCACATGGACAGACACCGTTAACTATGGCTACACCTTC
V gene: TRBV27; D gene: NA; clone size: NA; J gene: TRBJ2-1; CDR3 protein: CASSPPGGGLGEQFF; CDR3 DNA: TGTGCCAGCAGTCCCCCAGGTGGGGGGCTCGGTGAGCAGTTCTTC
V gene: TRBV18; D gene: NA; clone size: NA; J gene: TRBJ2-3; CDR3 protein: CASSEGSSGTDTQYF; CDR3 DNA: TGTGCCAGCTCGGAGGGTTCTTCGGGCACAGATACGCAGTATTTT
V gene: TRBV28; D gene: NA; clone size: NA; J gene: TRBJ2-5; CDR3 protein: CASSPGELPETQYF; CDR3 DNA: TGTGCCAGCAGCCCGGGAGAGCTCCCAGAGACCCAGTACTTC
V gene: TRBV5-1; D gene: NA; clone size: NA; J gene: TRBJ1-2; CDR3 protein: CASSLDPQGSDGYTF; CDR3 DNA: TGCGCCAGCAGCTTGGACCCACAGGGATCAGATGGCTACACCTTC
V gene: TRBV24-1; D gene: NA; clone size: few; J gene: TRBJ1-2; CDR3 protein: CATSDFGGVGYTF; CDR3 DNA: TGTGCCACCAGTGATTTTGGAGGGGTTGGCTACACCTTC
V gene: TRBV19; D gene: NA; clone size: NA; J gene: TRBJ2-4; CDR3 protein: CASSIEDRNIQYF; CDR3 DNA: TGTGCCAGTAGTATCGAGGACAGAAACATTCAGTACTTC
V gene: TRBV4-1; D gene: NA; clone size: NA; J gene: TRBJ1-1; CDR3 protein: CASSQDRRNRDEAFF; CDR3 DNA: TGCGCCAGCAGCCAAGATCGAAGAAACCGGGATGAAGCTTTCTTT
V gene: TRBV18; D gene: NA; clone size: NA; J gene: TRBJ2-5; CDR3 protein: CASSPPVLETQYF; CDR3 DNA: TGTGCCAGCTCACCACCGGTTCTTGAGACCCAGTACTTC
V gene: TRBV9; D gene: NA; clone size: NA; J gene: TRBJ1-3; CDR3 protein: CASSVRDDSGNTIYF; CDR3 DNA: TGTGCCAGCAGCGTGAGGGACGACTCTGGAAACACCATATATTTT
V gene: TRBV11-2; D gene: NA; clone size: NA; J gene: TRBJ1-1; CDR3 protein: CASSGQRNTEAFF; CDR3 DNA: TGTGCCAGCAGCGGACAGCGGAACACTGAAGCTTTCTTT